One sample yielded the 24 T cell receptor beta chains listed below, sequenced in a study of tumor and adjacent non-tumor tissue in lung cancer. No cell sorting was done before RNA was extracted from the tissue. The normal lung tissue was taken more than 3 cm from the tumor edge. Three rounds of nested PCR, following a modified ARM-PCR protocol, produced the TCRbeta library. TCRdb redid the calling of the multiplex PCR reads with MiXCR, one entry per CDR3 protein. The sample carries almost 75,000 distinct CDR3 sequences, around 65% recorded once. Sequences were obtained from distant non-tumor lung tissue. These TCRs come from a woman in her forties or fifties with non-small cell lung cancer.

This clonotype was observed a handful of times. The junction departs from the called germline gene at one end, perhaps through a read error. This chain links TRBV10-1 with TRBJ2-2; D possibly corresponds to TRBD2 (5 bases). The CDR3 sequence is 18 residues long. Germline CDR1 WNHNN, CDR2 SYGVQD (reference sequence). The CDR3 sequence: CASSEFSGGSVDTGELFF. The CDR3 DNA sequence: TGCGCCAGCAGTGAGTTCTCCGGCGGTAGCGTCGACACCGGGGAACTGTTTTTT.

As regards this clonotype: An end of the junction does not agree with germline; a read error may underlie this. The chain combines TRBV2 with TRBJ1-2, with TRBD1 matching over 8 bases. Germline loops: CDR1 SNHLY, CDR2 FYNNEI. The CDR3 has 15 residues. CDR3 amino acids: CANSSTGAESYGYTF. For the CDR3, the DNA is TGTGCCAACAGCTCGACAGGGGCCGAGAGTTATGGGTACACCTTC.

The gene calls are TRBV4-1 and TRBJ1-5, with 7 bases that match TRBD1. The length of the CDR3 is 15 residues. The V gene's germline CDR1 is MGHRA and CDR2 YSYEKL. Losses at the gene ends were 3 bases for V and 4 bases for J; bases not matched to a gene: 6. CDR3 sequence: CASSQYRDSNQPQHF. Here the CDR3 DNA reads TGCGCCAGCAGCCAGTACCGGGACAGTAATCAGCCCCAGCATTTT.

A remark on this clonotype: Lacking the conserved final phenylalanine or tryptophan, this CDR3 likely reflects a read error. The chain combines TRBV6-2 or TRBV6-3 with TRBJ1-1; D is undetermined. Germline V CDR1 and CDR2: MNHEY, SVGEGT. The CDR3 has 12 amino acids. The germline V and J ends were trimmed by 7 bases and 1 base, with 7 bases remaining between them. The CDR3 spells CASTTGNTEAFC. The CDR3 nucleotides are TGTGCCAGCACAACGGGGAACACTGAAGCTTTCTGT.

With regard to this clonotype: A read error may be the cause here, since a much bigger clone is one base away. This chain links TRBV12-3 or TRBV12-4 with TRBJ1-3; 8 bases agree with TRBD1. This CDR3 comprises 15 residues. The CDR3 nucleotides read TGTGCCATCAGTTCGGCCGGGACAGGTGGAAACACCATATATTTT. Protein: CAISSAGTGGNTIYF.

Concerning this clonotype itself: This may be a read error, as it is one base from a much larger clone. The chain links TRBV5-6 to TRBJ2-7; weak D call: TRBD1 (5 bases). Trimming took off 4 bases at V and 4 bases at J, with 12 bases between the two ends. The CDR3 extends over 13 amino acids. Germline V gene lookup returns CDR1 SGHDT and CDR2 YYEEEE. The CDR3 loop is CASSIRQNYEQYF. Written as DNA, the CDR3 is TGTGCCAGCAGCATAAGACAGAATTACGAGCAGTACTTC.

Turning to this clonotype: The final CDR3 position lacks the conserved phenylalanine or tryptophan, pointing to a likely read error. The DNA is omitted, as the CDR3 cannot be located on it reliably, and the CDR3 follows TCRdb's listing. This chain joins TRBV29-1 and TRBJ1-2. Per germline, CDR1 SQVTM and CDR2 ANQGSEA. 13 amino acids form the CDR3, both terminal residues included. CDR3 protein: CSVEDQVRYGYAS.

This clonotype was seen a single time. The junction does not match germline at one end; this may be a read error. This chain joins TRBV11-2 and TRBJ2-1; the match to TRBD2 covers 14 bases. The germline gives CDR1 SGHAT, CDR2 FQNNGV. The CDR3 length is 17 residues. The CDR3 loop is CASGLESGLAGVDDQFF. The CDR3 DNA is TGTGCCAGCGGCTTAGAGTCGGGACTAGCGGGAGTCGATGACCAGTTCTTC.

The chain is built from TRBV11-2 and TRBJ2-5; D perhaps matches TRBD1 (7 bases). Trimming removed 9 bases from V and 9 bases from J, with 17 bases in between. Germline CDR1 and CDR2: SGHAT and FQNNGV. The CDR3 runs 12 residues. The CDR3 protein is CASILTGEAQYF. In DNA, the CDR3 is TGTGCCAGTATCCTTACAGGGGAGGCCCAGTACTTC.

About this clonotype itself: It is unclear where the CDR3 begins or ends on the DNA, so no DNA is shown, and the CDR3 is as TCRdb lists it. The chain combines TRBV6-6 with TRBJ2-7. The CDR3 length is 14 residues, termini included. CDR1 is MNHNY, CDR2 SVGAGI, per germline (reference sequence). CDR3 region: CASSSSVGTYEQYF.

As regards this clonotype: The junction differs from germline at one of its ends, possibly a read error. This chain uses TRBV11-2 with TRBJ2-7; D not certain. The CDR3 loop spans 15 amino acids. The germline gives CDR1 SGHAT, CDR2 FQNNGV. The chain's CDR3 is CTSRLSPCPSYEQYF. The DNA of the CDR3 is TGTACCAGCAGATTATCTCCGTGTCCCTCCTACGAGCAGTACTTC.

This sequence joins TRBV7-3 and TRBJ2-7, with 9 bases identical to TRBD1. Germline V lookup: CDR1 SGHTA, CDR2 FQGTGA. V shed 5 bases and J 7 bases; nucleotides not matched to a gene: 6. This CDR3 has 13 amino acids. CDR3: CASSQATGGEQYF. The CDR3 region has the DNA TGTGCCAGCAGCCAAGCGACAGGGGGGGAGCAGTACTTC.

Of note for this clonotype: At one end the junction does not follow the germline gene, possibly because of a read error. CDR3 protein: CASSYRKGPSYEHYF. CDR3 DNA: TGTGCCAGTAGTTATAGGAAGGGACCCTCATATGAGCACTACTTC. V is TRBV6-5 and J is TRBJ2-7; the D gene could be TRBD1 or TRBD2 (5 bases each). Per the germline V gene, CDR1 is MNHEY and CDR2 is SVGAGI. The CDR3 length is 15 residues.

Worth noting for this clonotype: The junction shows a germline mismatch at one end, possibly a read error. The chain combines TRBV6-2 or TRBV6-3 with TRBJ1-5, with TRBD1 as a possible D gene (6 bases). The CDR3 is 16 residues long. Germline V gives CDR1 MNHEY, CDR2 SVGEGT. This chain's CDR3 is CACSPTQGGHTHPQHF. The DNA of the CDR3 is TGTGCCTGCAGCCCCACCCAAGGGGGGCACACTCACCCCCAGCATTTT.

The chain uses TRBV11-2 and TRBJ2-1; 8 nucleotides agree with TRBD2. Trimming cost V 3 bases and J 11 bases; bases outside gene matches: 9. CDR1 is SGHAT, CDR2 FQNNGV, per germline. The CDR3 sequence is 14 residues long. The CDR3 region has the DNA TGTGCCAGCAGCTTGAAAGGGACTAGTGATCAGCAGTTCTTC. This translates into CASSLKGTSDQQFF.

Comments on this clonotype: A read error may account for a junction end that differs from germline. V gene TRBV29-1 combines with J gene TRBJ1-1; D not resolved. The CDR3 consists of 13 residues. Germline loops: CDR1 SQVTM, CDR2 ANQGSEA. CDR3 nucleotides: TGCAGCGCCGGAACAGAGATGAACGCTGAAGCTTTCTTT. Amino acid sequence: CSAGTEMNAEAFF.

A note on this clonotype: Relative to the germline gene, one junction end is altered; a read error may explain this. The V and J genes are TRBV13 and TRBJ1-1; 10 bases are shared with TRBD1. The germline gives CDR1 PRHDT, CDR2 FYEKMQ (reference sequence). The CDR3 covers 16 residues. CDR3 DNA: TGTGCCAGCAGCTTAGGATGGACAGGGGGAAACACTAAAGCTGTCTTT. It translates to CASSLGWTGGNTKAVF. Variable domain in full (rest from reference TRBV13 and TRBJ1-1): AAGVIQSPRHLIKEKRETATLKCYPIPRHDTVYWYQQGPGQDPQFLISFYEKMQSDKGSIPDRFSAQQFSDYHSELNMSSLELGDSALYFCASSLGWTGGNTKAVFGQGTRLTVV.

The genes are TRBV4-3 and TRBJ1-1, with D unresolved. CDR3 length: 14 amino acids. Looked up from germline, CDR1 is LGHNA and CDR2 is YSLEER. V gave up 4 bases and J gave up 2 bases, with 11 bases separating them. CDR3 sequence (DNA): TGCGCCAGCAGCCGAGAATGGGCCAACACTGAAGCTTTCTTT. Residues: CASSREWANTEAFF.

As concerns this clonotype: No conserved phenylalanine or tryptophan is present at the end of the CDR3, so a read error is the likely explanation. The rearrangement uses TRBV11-2 and TRBJ2-1; perhaps TRBD2 as D (5 bases). This CDR3 spans 14 amino acids. Germline V gene data show CDR1 as SGHAT and CDR2 as FQNNGV. DNA for the CDR3: TGCGCCAGCAGCTTCCTAGCCCAATGCAATGAGCAGTTCATC. Translating gives CASSFLAQCNEQFI.

In regard to this clonotype: This may come from a read error, since a much larger clone is one base off. The rearrangement joins TRBV29-1 to TRBJ2-3; 9 bases agree with TRBD1. The CDR3 is made up of 13 amino acids. Looked up from germline, CDR1 is SQVTM and CDR2 is ANQGSEA. DNA of the CDR3: TGCAGGGCAAAACAGGGGGCCAAGGATACGCAGTATTTT. Protein product: CRAKQGAKDTQYF.

Here the CDR3 reads CAISDVGEGALPYGYTF. The CDR3 DNA reads as TGTGCCATCAGTGATGTGGGAGAGGGGGCGCTCCCCTATGGCTACACCTTC. The chain links TRBV10-3 to TRBJ1-2, with TRBD1 identical over 7 bases. The CDR3 contains 17 residues. Looked up from germline, CDR1 is ENHRY and CDR2 is SYGVKD. V shed 3 bases, J shed 4 bases, and the junction held 14 bases outside the gene matches.

A few counts support this clonotype. The junction departs from germline at one end; a sequencing error may be responsible. V gene TRBV20-1 combines with J gene TRBJ1-2; 9 bases line up with TRBD1. Germline-derived CDR1 and CDR2 are DFQATT and SNEGSKA (reference sequence). CDR3 length equals 13 residues. CDR3 DNA sequence: TGTAGTGCTGCCGGGACAGGGAAGGATGGCTACATCTTC. Its protein product is CSAAGTGKDGYIF.

Concerning this clonotype itself: This CDR3 is missing its conserved last phenylalanine or tryptophan, likely due to a read error. The chain employs TRBV12-3 or TRBV12-4 and TRBJ2-1; D is possibly TRBD1 or TRBD2 (5 bases each). CDR3 length: 15 residues. CDR3 DNA sequence: TGTGCCGGCAGCTCAACCGGGACGCCAGGCAATGAGCAGTTCATC. Protein sequence: CAGSSTGTPGNEQFI.

This clonotype has only a few counts. This sequence joins TRBV4-1 and TRBJ1-1; D may be TRBD1 (5 bases). Per the germline V gene, CDR1 is MGHRA and CDR2 is YSYEKL. The V and J ends lost 0 bases and 7 bases respectively, with 18 bases between them. This CDR3 is built from 16 residues. The CDR3 sequence: CASSQDLYRIGIEAFF. The CDR3 nucleotides read TGCGCCAGCAGCCAAGATCTCTACAGGATAGGCATTGAAGCTTTCTTT.